Following are 20 T cell receptor beta chains from one sample sequenced in a study of shared clonotypes between healthy human individuals. Produced via immunoSEQ multiplex PCR; TCRdb's table is partial and in-frame only. Among about 1.1 million clones listed, 78% were seen once. The sequenced sample consisted of memory CD4+ T cells from PBMCs. Subset defined: CD45RA-negative fraction. The receptors derive from a man between 18 and 35 years old in good health. Some clones in this sample may be carry-over from other donors' samples.

V and J are TRBV7-3 and TRBJ2-2; D is unclear. CDR3 size: 12 residues. Germline CDR1 reads SGHTA; CDR2 reads FQGTGA. The germline V and J ends were trimmed by 2 bases and 9 bases, with 7 bases remaining between them. The CDR3 region is CASSLSGWELFF. In nucleotides, the CDR3 is TGTGCCAGCAGCTTATCCGGTTGGGAGCTGTTTTTT.

This sequence joins TRBV6-9 and TRBJ2-5; D possibly corresponds to TRBD1 (8 bases). Trimming took 9 bases from V and 2 from J, leaving 10 bases between them. CDR1 is MNHGY and CDR2 is SVAAGI in the germline V gene. This CDR3 region has 12 residues. CDR3 bases: TGTGCCAGACAGGGGGGGCAAGAGACCCAGTACTTC. Translated: CARQGGQETQYF.

This chain links TRBV7-2 with TRBJ2-3; D is ambiguous. Germline lookup yields CDR1 SGHTA and CDR2 FQGNSA. V lost 1 base to trimming and J lost 5 bases, with 7 bases between them. The CDR3 contains 13 residues. CDR3 coding DNA: TGTGCCAGCAGCTTAGTCACGGGAGATACGCAGTATTTT. This sequence encodes CASSLVTGDTQYF.

The chain joins TRBV28 to TRBJ1-2; 8 bases are shared with TRBD1. Germline V CDR1 and CDR2: MDHEN, SYDVKM. The CDR3 is 13 amino acids. V lost 5 bases, J lost 8 bases, and 7 bases stayed unmatched. CDR3 DNA: TGTGCCAGCAGTCCACGACAGGGGCAAGGCTACACCTTC. Protein: CASSPRQGQGYTF.

A note on this clone: This may come from a read error, since a much larger clone is one base off. This specimen includes other DNA sequences encoding the same CDR3. This chain links TRBV2 with TRBJ1-2; D uncertain. Germline V lookup: CDR1 SNHLY, CDR2 FYNNEI. V lost 1 base to trimming and J lost 1 base, with 1 base between them. The CDR3 has 12 residues. The CDR3 DNA follows: TGTGCCAGCAGTGAAGTTAACTATGGCTACACCTTC. It translates to CASSEVNYGYTF.

A remark on this clone: The identical CDR3 is also encoded by other nucleotide sequences in the sample. V and J are TRBV7-2 and TRBJ2-1; 12 bases line up with TRBD2. CDR3 length: 15 residues. V dropped 4 bases and J dropped 4; count of bases not matched to a gene: 2. The germline V gene has CDR1 SGHTA and CDR2 FQGNSA. The CDR3 DNA reads as TGTGCCAGCAGCTCAACTAGCGGGGGGTACAATGAGCAGTTCTTC. It yields the protein CASSSTSGGYNEQFF.

This chain joins TRBV6-1 and TRBJ1-5; 9 nucleotides line up with TRBD1. The ends lost 4 bases at V and 5 bases at J; junction bases unmatched: 3. Per the germline V gene, CDR1 is MNHNS and CDR2 is SASEGT. The length of the CDR3 is 14 residues. In DNA, the CDR3 is TGTGCCAGCAGTGCTACAGGGGGCTATCAGCCCCAGCATTTT. This encodes CASSATGGYQPQHF.

Notes on this clone: Other DNA sequences from this sample encode an identical CDR3 as well. J is TRBJ1-4 and V is TRBV10-3; D not resolved. From germline, CDR1 is ENHRY and CDR2 SYGVKD. Trimming took off 0 bases at V and 8 bases at J, with 4 bases between the two ends. The CDR3 runs to 12 residues. CDR3 residues: CAISESREKLFF. Written as DNA, the CDR3 is TGTGCCATCAGTGAGTCGAGAGAAAAACTGTTTTTT.

Regarding this clone: Given a far larger clone just one base away, this is likely a sequencing read error. This chain joins TRBV10-1 and TRBJ1-5; D not certain. Trimming took 2 bases from V and 4 from J, leaving 0 bases between them. The CDR3 runs 11 residues. The germline V gene has CDR1 WNHNN and CDR2 SYGVQD (reference sequence). CDR3: CASSENQPQHF. CDR3 in DNA: TGCGCCAGCAGTGAGAATCAGCCCCAGCATTTT.

The chain uses TRBV15 and TRBJ2-1, with TRBD2 matching 14 bases. CDR3 length equals 18 residues. J gave up 4 bases and V 7 bases, and 12 bases lay outside the gene matches. Per the germline V gene, CDR1 is LNHNV and CDR2 is YYDKDF (reference sequence). As DNA, the CDR3 is TGTGCCACCACCCCCTCGTTGGGACTAGCGGGAGAGTACAATGAGCAGTTCTTC. The encoded protein is CATTPSLGLAGEYNEQFF.

This chain uses TRBV11-2 with TRBJ2-2; TRBD2 matches 9 bases. V was pared by 2 bases and J by 1 base, with 5 bases of the junction left unmatched. Per the germline V gene, CDR1 is SGHAT and CDR2 is FQNNGV. CDR3 length: 17 residues. The CDR3 nucleotides are TGTGCCAGCAGCTTACTAGCGGGAACTTGGAACACCGGGGAGCTGTTTTTT. Translation: CASSLLAGTWNTGELFF.

The genes are TRBV30 and TRBJ2-7; 8 bases fit TRBD1. Germline assignment: CDR1 GTSNPN and CDR2 SVGIG (reference sequence). This CDR3 contains 11 residues. Trimming cost V 8 bases and J 3 bases; bases outside gene matches: 3. CDR3 nucleotide sequence: TGTGCCCGAGGACAGGGCTACGAGCAGTACTTC. Protein sequence: CARGQGYEQYF.

The rearrangement joins TRBV19 to TRBJ2-2; tentatively, D is TRBD2 (5 bases). Germline CDR1 and CDR2: LNHDA and SQIVND (reference sequence). With 6 bases removed from V and 0 bases from J, the gap between germline ends came to 11 bases. The CDR3 runs to 15 residues. Here the CDR3 DNA reads TGTGCCAGTAGGAACTTAGCGTCGAACACCGGGGAGCTGTTTTTT. Translated, it gives CASRNLASNTGELFF.

In the case of this clone: The identical CDR3 is also encoded by other nucleotide sequences in the sample. V gene TRBV6-4 combines with J gene TRBJ1-5; 11 bases agree with TRBD1. In germline, CDR1 is MRHNA, CDR2 SNTAGT. There are 15 residues in the CDR3. V shed 6 bases, J shed 4 bases, and the junction held 5 bases outside the gene matches. The CDR3 coding sequence is TGTGCCAGCAGCCCCGGGACAGGGGGGAATCAGCCCCAGCATTTT. Its protein is CASSPGTGGNQPQHF.

The J gene is TRBJ2-2, the V gene TRBV18, with 11 bases matching TRBD2. CDR3 length: 15 residues. The trim removed 5 bases at V and 4 bases at J, leaving 3 bases unmatched. Germline V CDR1 and CDR2: KGHSH, LQKENI. Here the CDR3 reads CASSTTSGTTGELFF. The DNA for the CDR3 is TGTGCCAGCTCAACGACTAGCGGGACCACCGGGGAGCTGTTTTTT.

The V call is TRBV2, the J call TRBJ2-2; D unresolved. Germline V lookup: CDR1 SNHLY, CDR2 FYNNEI. CDR3 length equals 14 residues. The V end lost 0 bases, the J end lost 4 bases, and 6 bases lay between the germline ends. The CDR3 spells CASSEAVTTGELFF. For the CDR3, the DNA is TGTGCCAGCAGTGAAGCAGTGACCACCGGGGAGCTGTTTTTT.

The genes are TRBV6-1 and TRBJ2-7; 7 nucleotides line up with TRBD2. The CDR3 is 15 residues long. Losses at the gene ends were 4 bases for V and 7 bases for J; bases not matched to a gene: 13. Germline V CDR1 and CDR2: MNHNS, SASEGT. The CDR3 spells CASSVGWGGQREQYF. In nucleotides, the CDR3 is TGTGCCAGCAGTGTAGGGTGGGGAGGGCAGAGGGAGCAGTACTTC.

The V call is TRBV25-1, the J call TRBJ2-3; TRBD1 aligns across 8 bases. J gave up 6 bases and V 7 bases, and 9 bases lay outside the gene matches. CDR1 and CDR2 from the germline V gene are MGHDK and SYGVNS. The length of the CDR3 is 14 residues. The CDR3 here is CASTLDRDPDTQYF. The CDR3 DNA reads as TGTGCCAGCACCCTGGACAGGGACCCCGATACGCAGTATTTT. The variable domain in full, with the rest retrieved from reference TRBV25-1 and TRBJ2-3, is EADIYQTPRYLVIGTGKKITLECSQTMGHDKMYWYQQDPGMELHLIHYSYGVNSTEKGDLSSESTVSRIRTEHFPLTLESARPSHTSQYLCASTLDRDPDTQYFGPGTRLTVL.

CDR3 nucleotides: TGTGCCAGCAGTTCCGGGCCCCAGTACTTC. Its translation is CASSSGPQYF. V usage is TRBV2 and J usage is TRBJ2-5; D remains ambiguous. The CDR3 runs 10 residues. V was shortened by 5 bases and J by 9 bases, with 7 bases between the two germline ends. Germline CDR1 and CDR2: SNHLY and FYNNEI.

The chain is built from TRBV19 and TRBJ2-2; the match to TRBD1 covers 8 bases. The germline gives CDR1 LNHDA, CDR2 SQIVND (reference sequence). The CDR3 consists of 16 residues. The junction had 11 bases not matched to a gene; V was cut back by 7 bases and J by 4 bases. The CDR3 coding sequence is TGTGCCAGTACAGGGGGCCCCCTCCGACTCACCGGGGAGCTGTTTTTT. Amino acids: CASTGGPLRLTGELFF.